This TCR beta chain was documented in a study of blood T cell repertoires in COVID-19 (dated by TCRdb to about 2020). Regarding the study in general: Samples from collaborators originated in the United States, Italy and Spain and spanned both the acute and convalescent phases of COVID-19. Sample metadata almost always included a de-identified subject ID, COVID-19 status, age in years and sex. Samples came from the ongoing ImmuneRACE study (first 160 participants) plus 1,254 subjects from 6 global collaborators. Where available, HLA class I and class II types were obtained from metadata supplied by the sample provider rather than from assay-based typing. Deeply sampled blood TCRbeta repertoires from subjects exposed to, actively infected with, or recovered from COVID-19 were included in the dataset. A freely available public database, intended as a resource for researchers studying the immune response to SARS-CoV-2, is where the repertoires were released. The material from the prospective study consisted of cDNA or gDNA derived from T cells, B-cell-depleted T cells, or PBMCs. General study outcomes and caveats: The quantity of clinical and demographic metadata differed by source and by participant and was supplied without curation.

Concerning this clone: Its antigen remains unidentified. No base quality information exists; no much larger clone differs at one position.

At the junction V is shortened by 2 bases and J by 2 bases, with 7 bases in between. Including the terminal cysteine and phenylalanine, the CDR3 comprises 14 residues. Only the CDR3 DNA stays, 42 bases, in frame from base 1. The germline V gene encodes CDR1 SGHVS and CDR2 FNYEAQ. Each collaborating institution followed its own protocols to collect whole blood in K2EDTA tubes. For TCRbeta analysis, collaborators shipped samples in one of three forms: frozen whole blood, isolated PBMCs, or DNA extracted from either of those sample types. TCRbeta CDR3 regions were amplified from genomic DNA by means of the immunoSEQ Assay, a bias-controlled multiplex PCR. The paper's processing steps were these. The number of nucleated cells in each sample was estimated by amplification of reference gene primers within the assay. To quantify the absolute abundance of each unique TCRbeta CDR3 rearrangement, sequence reads were collapsed and filtered. Productive Simpson clonality was computed per sample as the square root of Simpson's diversity index over productive rearrangements. TCRdb re-hosts the immuneACCESS table, in-frame sequences only. Its copies lack some clones; in the studies checked, an unresolved V gene accounts for under half of them, and the cause for the rest is not known. V, J and clone size are those of that table, while D and trimming were read from the DNA. The sample table shows 180,000 or so clones, and roughly 85% are seen once. Together, the top ten hold more than 2.5% of the sample.

The receptor comes from a man in his sixties with acute or convalescent COVID-19. The sequencing input was peripheral blood. In this chain, TRBV7-6 is recombined with TRBJ2-1; the D gene is not confidently resolved. CDR3 reads: CASSLTAAYNEQFF. The DNA sequence is given as TGTGCCAGCAGCTTAACAGCCGCCTACAATGAGCAGTTCTTC.